The sample holds a few counts of the clone carrying this TCR beta chain. These data come from a study of identical twins. TCRdb re-analysed the 5' RACE reads in MiXCR, keeping a single row per CDR3 protein. This repertoire shows roughly 700,000 distinct CDR3 sequences, over 8.5% found once; its top ten account for 0.75% to 1%. Losses at the gene ends were 7 bases for V and 5 bases for J; bases not matched to a gene: 10. CDR1 DFQATT and CDR2 SNEGSKA come from the germline V gene (reference sequence). The CDR3 loop spans 14 amino acids. The same data also contributed to another study, on yellow fever vaccine responses in identical twins. That study adds: The T cell response to vaccination in identical twins was reportedly partly convergent and partly personalized.

The genes are TRBV20-1 and TRBJ2-3; 9 bases map to TRBD1. The sequence was obtained from a woman younger than 30 in good health. The sequencing input was PBMCs. Written as DNA, the CDR3 is TGCAGTGTTGCTCTCGGACAGGGGATAGATACGCAGTATTTT. Encoded protein: CSVALGQGIDTQYF.